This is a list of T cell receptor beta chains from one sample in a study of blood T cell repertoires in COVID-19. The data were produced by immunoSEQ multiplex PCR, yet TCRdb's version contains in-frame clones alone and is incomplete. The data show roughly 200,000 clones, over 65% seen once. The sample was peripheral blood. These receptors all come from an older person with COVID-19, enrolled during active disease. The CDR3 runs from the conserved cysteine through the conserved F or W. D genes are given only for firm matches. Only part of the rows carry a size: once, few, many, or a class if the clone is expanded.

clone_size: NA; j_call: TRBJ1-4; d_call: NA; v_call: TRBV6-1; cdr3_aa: CASRRQINEKLFF; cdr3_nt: TGTGCCAGCCGAAGACAGATTAATGAAAAACTGTTTTTT
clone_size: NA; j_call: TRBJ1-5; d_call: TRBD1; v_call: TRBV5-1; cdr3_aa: CASSLNVSRGDRGRGNQPQHF; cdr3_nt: TGCGCCAGCAGCTTGAACGTTTCTCGAGGCGACAGGGGGCGAGGCAATCAGCCCCAGCATTTT
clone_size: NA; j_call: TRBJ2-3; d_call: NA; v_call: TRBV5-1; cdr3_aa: CASSLDTSSTDTQYF; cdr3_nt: TGCGCCAGCAGCTTGGACACCTCTAGCACAGATACGCAGTATTTT
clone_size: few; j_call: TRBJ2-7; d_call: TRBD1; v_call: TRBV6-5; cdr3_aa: CASRQDRSSYEQYF; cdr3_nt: TGTGCCAGCAGACAGGACAGGAGCTCCTACGAGCAGTACTTC
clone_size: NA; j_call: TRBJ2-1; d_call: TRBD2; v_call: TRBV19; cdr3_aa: CASSNSGTSGFEQFF; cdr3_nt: TGTGCCAGTAGCAACTCCGGGACTAGCGGGTTCGAGCAGTTCTTC
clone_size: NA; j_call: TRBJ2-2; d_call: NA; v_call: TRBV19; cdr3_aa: CASRQVNTGELFF; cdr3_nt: TGTGCCAGTCGACAGGTGAACACCGGGGAGCTGTTTTTT
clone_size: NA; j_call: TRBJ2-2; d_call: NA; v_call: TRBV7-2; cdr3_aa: CASSSTGPFGLFF; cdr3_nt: TGTGCCAGCAGCTCGACAGGTCCCTTCGGGCTGTTTTTT
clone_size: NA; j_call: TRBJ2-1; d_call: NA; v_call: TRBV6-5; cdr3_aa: CASRRGVMDEQFF; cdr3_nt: TGTGCCAGCAGGCGGGGTGTGATGGATGAGCAGTTCTTC
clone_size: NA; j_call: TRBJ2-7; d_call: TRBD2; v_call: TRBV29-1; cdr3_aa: CSVGFRAGGEQYF; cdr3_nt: TGCAGCGTAGGGTTTCGAGCGGGAGGGGAGCAGTACTTC
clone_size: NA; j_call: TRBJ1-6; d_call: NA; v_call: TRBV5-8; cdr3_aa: CASSLFGVSNSPLHF; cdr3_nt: TGTGCCAGCAGCTTGTTTGGAGTTAGTAATTCACCCCTCCACTTT
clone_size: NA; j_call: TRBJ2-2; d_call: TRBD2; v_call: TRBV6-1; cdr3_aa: CASSEKVGETSGGGGELFF; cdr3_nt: TGTGCCAGCAGTGAGAAGGTGGGTGAAACTAGCGGGGGAGGCGGGGAGCTGTTTTTT
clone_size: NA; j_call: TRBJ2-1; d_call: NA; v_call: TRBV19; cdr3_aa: CASSKLVAGGNNEQFF; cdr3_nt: TGTGCCAGTAGTAAGTTGGTGGCAGGGGGGAACAATGAGCAGTTCTTC
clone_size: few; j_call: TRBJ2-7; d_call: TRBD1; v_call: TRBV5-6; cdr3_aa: CASSLSLQGAEEQYF; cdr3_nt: TGTGCCAGCAGCTTATCCCTTCAGGGGGCTGAGGAGCAGTACTTC
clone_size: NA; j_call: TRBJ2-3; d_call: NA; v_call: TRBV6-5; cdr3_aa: CATRLGGRGNTQYF; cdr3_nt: TGTGCCACCCGGTTAGGAGGCCGGGGGAATACGCAGTATTTT
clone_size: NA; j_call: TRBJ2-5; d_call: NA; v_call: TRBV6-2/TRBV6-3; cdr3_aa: CASSTTTSGTVRETQYF; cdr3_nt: TGTGCCAGCAGCACTACTACCTCCGGGACTGTGAGGGAGACCCAGTACTTC
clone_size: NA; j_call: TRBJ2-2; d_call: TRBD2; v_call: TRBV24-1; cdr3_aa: CATRGTSGTGGELFF; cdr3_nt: TGTGCCACCAGGGGGACTAGCGGGACAGGGGGGGAGCTGTTTTTT
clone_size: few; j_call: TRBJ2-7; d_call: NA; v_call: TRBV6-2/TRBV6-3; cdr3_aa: CASSYGLVQYF; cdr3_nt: TGTGCCAGCAGTTACGGTCTAGTACAGTACTTC
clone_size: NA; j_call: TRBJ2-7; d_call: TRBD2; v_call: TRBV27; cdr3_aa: CASFSGLEQYF; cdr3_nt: TGTGCCAGCTTTAGCGGGCTCGAGCAGTACTTC
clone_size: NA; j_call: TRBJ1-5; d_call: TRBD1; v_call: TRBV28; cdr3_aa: CASSYQGAGNQPQHF; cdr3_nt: TGTGCCAGCTCGTACCAGGGGGCTGGCAATCAGCCCCAGCATTTT
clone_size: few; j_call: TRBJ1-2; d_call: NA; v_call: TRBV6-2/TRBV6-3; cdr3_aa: CASSYSPLGGYTF; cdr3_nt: TGTGCCAGCAGTTACTCGCCCCTCGGGGGCTACACCTTC
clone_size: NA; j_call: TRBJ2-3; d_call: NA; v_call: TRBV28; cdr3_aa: CASRGGGPTDTQYF; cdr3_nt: TGTGCCTCCAGGGGTGGCGGGCCCACAGATACGCAGTATTTT
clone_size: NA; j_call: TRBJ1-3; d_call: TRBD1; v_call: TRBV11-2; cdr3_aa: CASSLGTGAVSGNTIYF; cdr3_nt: TGTGCCAGCAGCTTAGGGACAGGGGCTGTCTCTGGAAACACCATATATTTT
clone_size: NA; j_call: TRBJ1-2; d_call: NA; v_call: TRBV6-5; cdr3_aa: CASLPLAGNYGYTF; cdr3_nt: TGTGCCAGCCTACCACTAGCAGGGAACTATGGCTACACCTTC
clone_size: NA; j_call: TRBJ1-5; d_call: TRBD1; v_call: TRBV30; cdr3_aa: CAWSGPDRSSYSNQPQHF; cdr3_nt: TGTGCCTGGAGTGGCCCGGACAGGAGCTCCTATAGCAATCAGCCCCAGCATTTT
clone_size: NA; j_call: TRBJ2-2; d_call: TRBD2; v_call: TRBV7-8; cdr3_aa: CASSLGTLAGAGELFF; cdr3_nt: TGTGCCAGCAGCTTAGGTACTCTAGCGGGAGCCGGGGAGCTGTTTTTT
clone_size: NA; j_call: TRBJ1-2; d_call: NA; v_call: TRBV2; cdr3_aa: CASRAGHDGYTF; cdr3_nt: TGTGCCAGCAGAGCCGGACACGATGGCTACACCTTC
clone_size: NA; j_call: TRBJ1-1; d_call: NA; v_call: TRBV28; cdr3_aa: CASNPDRNLFEAFF; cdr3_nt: TGTGCCAGCAATCCCGACAGGAACCTGTTTGAAGCTTTCTTT
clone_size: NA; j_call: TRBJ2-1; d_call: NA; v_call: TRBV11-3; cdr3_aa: CASSLDPRVEQFF; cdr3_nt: TGTGCCAGCAGCTTGGATCCCAGGGTTGAGCAGTTCTTC
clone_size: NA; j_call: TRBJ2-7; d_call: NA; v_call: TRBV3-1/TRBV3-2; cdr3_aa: CASSPRTRTGYEQYF; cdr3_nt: TGTGCCAGCAGCCCCCGCACTAGAACAGGGTACGAGCAGTACTTC
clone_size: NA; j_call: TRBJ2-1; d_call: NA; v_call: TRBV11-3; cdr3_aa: CASSPRTVYNEQFF; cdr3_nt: TGTGCCAGCAGCCCTCGGACTGTCTACAATGAGCAGTTCTTC
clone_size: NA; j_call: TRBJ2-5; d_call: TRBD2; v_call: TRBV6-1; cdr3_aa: CASSERLAGGQETQYF; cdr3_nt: TGTGCCAGCAGTGAACGACTAGCGGGGGGCCAAGAGACCCAGTACTTC
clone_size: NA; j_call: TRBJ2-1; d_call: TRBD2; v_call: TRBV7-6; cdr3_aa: CASTPLAYRGGEQFF; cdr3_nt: TGTGCCAGCACCCCCCTTGCTTATCGGGGAGGGGAGCAGTTCTTC
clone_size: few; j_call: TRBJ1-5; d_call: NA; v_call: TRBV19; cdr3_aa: CASNDRPYSNQPQHF; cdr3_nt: TGTGCCAGTAATGACAGGCCGTATAGCAATCAGCCCCAGCATTTT
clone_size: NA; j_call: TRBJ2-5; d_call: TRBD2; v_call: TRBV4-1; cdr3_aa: CASSQVAGTAETQYF; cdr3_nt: TGCGCCAGCAGCCAAGTAGCGGGGACCGCAGAGACCCAGTACTTC
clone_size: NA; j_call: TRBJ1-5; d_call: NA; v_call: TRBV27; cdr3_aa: CASRGVMGGQPQHF; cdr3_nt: TGTGCCAGCAGGGGGGTTATGGGAGGTCAGCCCCAGCATTTT
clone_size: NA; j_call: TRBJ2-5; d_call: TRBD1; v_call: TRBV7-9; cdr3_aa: CASCLATGQFLETQYF; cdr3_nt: TGTGCCAGCTGCTTAGCAACGGGACAGTTTTTGGAGACCCAGTACTTC
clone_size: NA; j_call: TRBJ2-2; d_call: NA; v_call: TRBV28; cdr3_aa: CASTSLAGTGELFF; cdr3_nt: TGTGCCAGCACCTCTCTGGCGGGGACCGGGGAGCTGTTTTTT
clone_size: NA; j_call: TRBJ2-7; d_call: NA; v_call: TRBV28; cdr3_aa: CASSLRLEASEQYF; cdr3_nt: TGTGCCAGCAGTCTTAGACTAGAAGCGAGCGAGCAGTACTTC
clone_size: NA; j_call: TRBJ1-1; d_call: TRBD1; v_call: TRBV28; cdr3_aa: CASSSRTGPNTEAFF; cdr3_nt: TGTGCCAGCAGTAGCCGGACAGGACCGAACACTGAAGCTTTCTTT
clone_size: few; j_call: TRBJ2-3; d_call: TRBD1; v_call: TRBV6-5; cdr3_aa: CASSLDRGSTDTQYF; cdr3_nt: TGTGCCAGCAGTCTGGACAGGGGGAGCACAGATACGCAGTATTTT
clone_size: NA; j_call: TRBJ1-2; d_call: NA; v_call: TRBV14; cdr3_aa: CASSLRAGDGYTF; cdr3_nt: TGTGCCAGCAGCCTCCGGGCGGGGGACGGCTACACCTTC
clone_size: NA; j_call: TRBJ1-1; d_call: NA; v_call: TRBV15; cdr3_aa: CATSRGLTNTEAFF; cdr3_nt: TGTGCCACCAGCAGAGGATTGACTAACACTGAAGCTTTCTTT
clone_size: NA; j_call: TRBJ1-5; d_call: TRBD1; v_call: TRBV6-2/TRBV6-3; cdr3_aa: CASSSGTGGRLPQHF; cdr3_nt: TGTGCCAGCAGCAGCGGGACAGGGGGCCGGCTGCCCCAGCATTTT
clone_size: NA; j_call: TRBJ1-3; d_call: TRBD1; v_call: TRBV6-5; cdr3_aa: CASTQGAIYF; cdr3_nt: TGTGCCAGCACGCAGGGGGCCATATATTTT
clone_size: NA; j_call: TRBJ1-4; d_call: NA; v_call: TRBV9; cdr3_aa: CASSGGGREWEKLFF; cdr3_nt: TGTGCCAGCAGCGGGGGAGGCAGGGAGTGGGAAAAACTGTTTTTT
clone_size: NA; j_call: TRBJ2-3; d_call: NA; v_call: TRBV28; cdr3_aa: CASSFRGQTDTQYF; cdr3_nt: TGTGCCAGCAGTTTTCGAGGACAGACAGATACGCAGTATTTT
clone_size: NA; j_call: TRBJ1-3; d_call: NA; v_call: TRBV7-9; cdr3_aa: CASSFYMGLGGNTIYF; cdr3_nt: TGTGCCAGCAGCTTTTATATGGGACTAGGAGGAAACACCATATATTTT
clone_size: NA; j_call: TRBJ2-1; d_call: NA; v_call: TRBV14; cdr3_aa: CASSRFPSTSIEQFF; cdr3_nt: TGTGCCAGCAGCCGGTTCCCCTCGACTAGTATTGAGCAGTTCTTC
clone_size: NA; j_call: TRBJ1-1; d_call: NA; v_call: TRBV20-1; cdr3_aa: CSASDQDRYYTEAFF; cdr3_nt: TGCAGTGCTAGTGATCAGGACAGATATTACACTGAAGCTTTCTTT
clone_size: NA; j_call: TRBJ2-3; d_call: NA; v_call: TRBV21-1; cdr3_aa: CASSKLSGFTDTQYF; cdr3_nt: TGTGCCAGCAGCAAACTGTCGGGGTTTACAGATACGCAGTATTTT
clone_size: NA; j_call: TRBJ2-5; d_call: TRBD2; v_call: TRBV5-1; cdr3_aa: CASSFQTSGGAWETQYF; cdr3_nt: TGCGCCAGCAGCTTTCAGACTAGCGGAGGAGCTTGGGAGACCCAGTACTTC
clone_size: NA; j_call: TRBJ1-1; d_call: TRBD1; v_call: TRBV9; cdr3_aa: CASSVVGQGVTEAFF; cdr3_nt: TGTGCCAGCAGCGTCGTGGGACAGGGGGTTACTGAAGCTTTCTTT
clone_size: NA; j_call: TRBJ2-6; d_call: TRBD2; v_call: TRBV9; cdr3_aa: CASSGPGGSLSGANVLTF; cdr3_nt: TGTGCCAGCAGCGGTCCGGGAGGGAGCCTCTCTGGGGCCAACGTCCTGACTTTC
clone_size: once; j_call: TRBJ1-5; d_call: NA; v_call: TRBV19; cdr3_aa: CASNPGGEQPQHF; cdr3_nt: TGTGCCAGTAATCCCGGGGGGGAACAGCCCCAGCATTTT
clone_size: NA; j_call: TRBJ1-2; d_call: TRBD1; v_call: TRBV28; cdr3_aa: CASSPSDRDNYGYTF; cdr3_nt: TGTGCCAGCAGTCCCTCGGACAGGGATAACTATGGCTACACCTTC
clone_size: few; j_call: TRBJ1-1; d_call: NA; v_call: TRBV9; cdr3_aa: CASSVGGTGEAFF; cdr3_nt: TGTGCCAGCAGCGTAGGGGGCACCGGAGAAGCTTTCTTT
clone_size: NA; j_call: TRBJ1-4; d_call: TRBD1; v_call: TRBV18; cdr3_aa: CASSPRTGPTNEKLFF; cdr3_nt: TGTGCCAGCTCACCAAGGACAGGGCCAACTAATGAAAAACTGTTTTTT
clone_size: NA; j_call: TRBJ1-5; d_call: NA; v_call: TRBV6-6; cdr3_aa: CASSYGSQPQHF; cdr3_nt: TGTGCCAGCAGTTACGGCAGTCAGCCCCAGCATTTT
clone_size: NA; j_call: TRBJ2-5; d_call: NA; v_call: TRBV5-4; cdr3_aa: CASSLKKLGMETQYF; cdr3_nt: TGTGCCAGCAGCTTGAAGAAACTAGGAATGGAGACCCAGTACTTC